The following is a TCR beta chain sequence with its context. Its antigen specificity is not known. No much larger clone is present one base from it, and per-base qualities are unavailable. These data originate in a study of blood T cells in healthy people across ages (dated by TCRdb to between 2015 and 2016). Regarding the research as a whole: In model experiments, template switching captured roughly one uniquely barcoded TCR beta cDNA molecule for every two T cells. The study measured age-related changes in TCR beta repertoire diversity using deep sequencing normalized with unique cDNA molecular identifiers. Donors were grouped into four age groups: young (average approximately 15 years), middle-aged (roughly 40), aged (62) and long-lived (around 80). To avoid experimental bias, donors of different ages were distributed randomly across sequencing lanes. Using the same blood draw, the study looked at two additional independent replicas of 1 million unique cDNA reads for two donors, one aged 18 to 30 and the other aged 80 or older. The full study reports these points: Because the CMV infection status of the donors was unknown, age-related changes in expanded clonotypes may potentially have been confounded. There was a strong correlation between observed TCR beta diversity and the percentage of naive T cells measured by flow cytometry. As age increased, observed TCR beta diversity per million T cells dropped in a roughly linear way, and a significant reduction was already evident by age around 41. Because profiling used bulk unsorted PBMCs, naive and antigen-experienced compartments could not be compared conclusively. The long-lived group showed more naive CD4+ T cells, fewer expanded clones and increased TCR diversity than the aged group, suggesting age selection. Total diversity estimates from one million sequenced T cells were considered lower bounds and underestimates.

Library preparation employed 5' RACE. For sequencing, an Illumina HiSeq 2500 was employed. A second PCR of about 6 to 11 cycles was performed with a sample-barcoded 5' primer and a J-beta primer mix. Each TCR beta cDNA molecule received a unique molecular identifier from a template-switch 5' adaptor carrying 12 random nucleotides. Each sample yielded at least 3 million CDR3-containing paired-end reads. First-strand cDNA synthesis was performed from all RNA using the Mint cDNA synthesis kit, with priming by a TRBC-specific oligonucleotide. Following uracil-DNA glycosylase treatment, a first 18-cycle PCR with universal primers M1SS and BC2_uni_R was performed on all cDNA. Per the original workflow: Normalization of each sample was performed by random selection of 1 million high-quality reads, each carrying a distinct molecular identifier. Reads sharing molecular identifiers were discarded rather than binned into consensus sequences. MiTCR, set to a Q25 quality threshold and the strictest error-elimination algorithm, was used for CDR3 identification, clonotype clustering and error correction. A nonparametric unseen species model using Euler transformation provided a lower-bound estimate of total TCR beta diversity. TCRdb applied fastp at Q25 and MiXCR to the public reads, then kept only in-frame beta chains. A single entry per CDR3 protein holds the most common genes and DNA from its merged rows. V and J calls and clone size were set by TCRdb, not the authors. The sample data list some 640,000 distinct CDR3 sequences, and about 30% of these were observed just once. Around 16% of the sample is in the top ten clones.

Trimming takes 2 bases off V and 5 bases off J; junction bases not matched to a gene: 4. Its CDR3 holds 14 amino acids, cysteine through phenylalanine. Only CDR3 DNA is held: 42 bases, read in frame from base 1. CDR1 SGHRS and CDR2 YFSETQ are derived from the germline V gene. Donors were a few dozen systemically healthy Caucasian individuals from Russia aged 6 to 90 years. Approximately 11 milliliters of peripheral blood were drawn from each donor into EDTA-treated Vacutainer tubes. Ficoll-Paque density-gradient centrifugation was used to isolate PBMCs, with at least 7 million obtained per sample. Total RNA, at least 6 micrograms per sample, was extracted from PBMCs with Trizol reagent. Naive CD45RAhigh/CD27high T cell percentages were measured by flow cytometry on a PBMC aliquot from every donor.

Sample: blood. The chain uses TRBV5-1 and TRBJ2-5; 9 nucleotides in the junction match TRBD2. This TCR came from a woman of 80 years or more in good health. The CDR3 in this case is CASSLSGGLETQYF. The DNA reads as follows: TGCGCCAGCAGCTTAAGCGGGGGGCTTGAGACCCAGTACTTC.